This TCR beta chain was sequenced during a study of molecular identifiers for immune sequencing clone quantification. The study's findings and limits: Researchers reportedly could pick up spiked Jurkat TCR RNA from one cell mixed into some 1 million naive cells.

TCRdb re-analysed the PCR reads in MiXCR, keeping a single row per CDR3 protein. The table lists about 640,000 distinct CDR3 sequences, 15% to 20% of them singletons. The CDR3 covers 15 residues. Trimming took 5 bases from V and 3 from J; bases not matched to a gene: 6. In germline, CDR1 is SEHNR, CDR2 FQNEAQ (reference sequence). Sorting defined naive CD8 T cells as CD8+CD4-CCR7+CD45RA+. In this sample, this clonotype turned up a few times. Its antigen is currently unknown. This sequence was found in a human donor in good health. Some libraries in this study had Jurkat cell RNA spiked in. The rearrangement joins TRBV7-9 to TRBJ2-2; TRBD1 aligns across 7 bases. Sequencing used naive CD8+ T cells from blood, with Jurkat cell RNA spiked in. Subset reported: FACS-sorted CD8+CD4-CCR7+CD45RA+ naive T cells. This CDR3 reads CASSHLDRDTGELFF. CDR3 bases: TGTGCCAGCAGCCATCTCGACAGGGACACCGGGGAGCTGTTTTTT.